The rows below give T cell receptor beta chains drawn from one sample of a study of glioma-infiltrating T cells after dendritic cell vaccination. The assay was immunoSEQ multiplex PCR, and TCRdb's table has in-frame clones only and misses some. There are tens of thousands of clones in the sample; around nine tenths occur only once, and around 2.1% lies in the top ten. The sample consisted of blood, taken after dendritic cell vaccination. These receptors were collected from a human donor with glioblastoma. The CDR3 runs from the conserved cysteine through the conserved F or W. A D gene is named only where the DNA matches it firmly. Not every row has a clone size; where given, it reads once, few, many or a size class.

TGTGCCAGCAGCTCACCAGGGACAGGGAGAAGTGGCTACACCTTC	CASSSPGTGRSGYTF	TRBJ1-2	-	TRBV7-2	TRBD1
TGTGCCAGCAGCTTGACCGGACAGGGCAACTATGGCTACACCTTC	CASSLTGQGNYGYTF	TRBJ1-2	-	TRBV5-4	TRBD1
TGTGCCAGCAGCTCCGGGAGATCCACAGATACGCAGTATTTT	CASSSGRSTDTQYF	TRBJ2-3	-	TRBV7-9	-
TGCGCCAGCAGTAGAGGGGGGGCCGGACAGCCCCAGCATTTT	CASSRGGAGQPQHF	TRBJ1-5	-	TRBV10-2	-
TGTGCCAGCAGCCGCGGACAGGGGAGCACCGGGGAGCTGTTTTTT	CASSRGQGSTGELFF	TRBJ2-2	-	TRBV11-3	TRBD1
TGTGCCTGGAGTCGCGGCGAGCAGTACTTC	CAWSRGEQYF	TRBJ2-7	-	TRBV30	-
TGTGCCACCAGCTGGGGACAGGGGGGTACGCAGTATTTT	CATSWGQGGTQYF	TRBJ2-3	once	TRBV15	TRBD1
TGTGCCAGCAGCTCTAGAAGTAGTGAGCAGTTCTTC	CASSSRSSEQFF	TRBJ2-1	-	TRBV11-2	-
TGTGCCAGCAGCTCCACAGGGGGGTGGAATCAGCCCCAGCATTTT	CASSSTGGWNQPQHF	TRBJ1-5	few	TRBV7-2	TRBD1
TGTGCCAGCAGCCCCAGGGGCCTCGGGGCCAACGTCCTGACTTTC	CASSPRGLGANVLTF	TRBJ2-6	once	TRBV6-1	-
TGTGCCAGCAGCTTAGGGAGGCCAGTCAATCAGCCCCAGCATTTT	CASSLGRPVNQPQHF	TRBJ1-5	-	TRBV13	-
TGTGCCAGCAGCCTCGACAGGGACTACGAGCAGTACTTC	CASSLDRDYEQYF	TRBJ2-7	-	TRBV11-2	TRBD1
TGTGCCAGCAGTCAGGATAGAGCGAACACTGAAGCTTTCTTT	CASSQDRANTEAFF	TRBJ1-1	-	TRBV6-6	-
TGTGCCAGCAGCCCTACCCAGGGAGGGGCCGCGGGAGGCTACACCTTC	CASSPTQGGAAGGYTF	TRBJ1-2	-	TRBV7-6	-
TGTGCCAGCAGCTTGACGGTCGGGATTCCCTATGGCTACACCTTC	CASSLTVGIPYGYTF	TRBJ1-2	-	TRBV5-5	-
TGTGCCACCAGCAGAGATAACATTCTAGCGGGAGCGTGGGAGACCCAGTACTTC	CATSRDNILAGAWETQYF	TRBJ2-5	few	TRBV15	TRBD2
TGCGCCAGCAGCTTGGGAGGGGGCCAGGGCACTAATGAAAAACTGTTTTTT	CASSLGGGQGTNEKLFF	TRBJ1-4	-	TRBV5-1	TRBD1